A few counts support the clone carrying this TCR beta chain. Healthy bone marrow donors made up the cohort. The sample originates from a study of cytomegalovirus exposure and HLA in healthy donors. Whole-study context: A preliminary data release comprised roughly 85 million unique TCRs obtained from HLA-typed donors.

The PCR employed 60 Vbeta primers together with 13 Jbeta primers. The repertoire was sequenced with immunoSEQ multiplex PCR; TCRdb's copy has only in-frame clones and lacks some. The sample shows 110,000 or so clones, over 9.5% of them seen only once. The CDR3 runs to 16 residues. Per the germline V gene, CDR1 is MNHEY and CDR2 is SMNVEV (reference sequence). V shed 6 bases and J 5 bases; nucleotides not matched to a gene: 11. The source is a man in his forties or fifties in good health and CMV-seropositive. The V call is TRBV27, the J call TRBJ2-3; TRBD1 agrees at 10 bases. Material: PBMCs. In nucleotides, the CDR3 is TGTGCCAGCAGGTCCGGGACAGGGGCCCCCGAAGATACGCAGTATTTT. It encodes CASRSGTGAPEDTQYF.